This T cell receptor beta chain was obtained from a study of control samples from healthy donors and cancer patients. The assay was immunoSEQ multiplex PCR, and TCRdb's table has in-frame clones only and misses some. The profile shows approximately 24,000 clones, approximately 85% of them singletons. The CDR3 consists of 15 residues. CDR1 SGHTA and CDR2 FQGNSA come from the germline V gene. The germline V and J ends were trimmed by 3 bases and 1 base, with 10 bases remaining between them. This TCR derives from a man aged 60-69 years with colorectal cancer. Sequenced: PBMCs. The chain recombines TRBV7-2 with TRBJ1-5, with a possible D match to TRBD1 (5 bases). CDR3 coding DNA: TGTGCCAGCAGCTTTTTAGCAGGGAGCAATCAGCCCCAGCATTTT. Translated, it gives CASSFLAGSNQPQHF.